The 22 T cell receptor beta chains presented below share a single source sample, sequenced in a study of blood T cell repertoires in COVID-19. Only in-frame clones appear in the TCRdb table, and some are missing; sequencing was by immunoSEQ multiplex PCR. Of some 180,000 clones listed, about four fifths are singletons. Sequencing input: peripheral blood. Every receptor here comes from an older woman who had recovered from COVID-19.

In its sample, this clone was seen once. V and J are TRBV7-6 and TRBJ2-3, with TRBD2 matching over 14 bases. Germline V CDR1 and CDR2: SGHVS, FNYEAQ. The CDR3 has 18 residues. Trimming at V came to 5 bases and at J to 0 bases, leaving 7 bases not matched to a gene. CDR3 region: CASSPRLAGGRSTDTQYF. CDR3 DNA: TGTGCCAGCAGCCCTCGACTAGCGGGGGGGCGGAGCACAGATACGCAGTATTTT.

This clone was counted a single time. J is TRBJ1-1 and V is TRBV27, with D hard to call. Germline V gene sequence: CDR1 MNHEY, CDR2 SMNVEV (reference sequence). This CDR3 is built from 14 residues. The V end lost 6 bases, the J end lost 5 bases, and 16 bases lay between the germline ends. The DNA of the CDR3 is TGTGCCAGCAGGACCACTAGGCGGGGAACTGAAGCTTTCTTT. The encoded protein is CASRTTRRGTEAFF.

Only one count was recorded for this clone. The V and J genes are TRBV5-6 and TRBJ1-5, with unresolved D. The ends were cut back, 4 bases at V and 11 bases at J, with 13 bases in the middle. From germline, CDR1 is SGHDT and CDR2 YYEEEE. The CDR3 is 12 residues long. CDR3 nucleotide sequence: TGTGCCAGCAGCCTGTACCCCGGGGCCCAGCATTTT. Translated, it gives CASSLYPGAQHF.

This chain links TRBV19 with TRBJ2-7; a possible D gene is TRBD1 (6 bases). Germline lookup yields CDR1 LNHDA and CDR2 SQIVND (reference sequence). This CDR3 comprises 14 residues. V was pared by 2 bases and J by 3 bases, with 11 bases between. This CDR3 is CASSIQGSRYEQYF. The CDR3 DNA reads TGTGCCAGTAGTATACAGGGGAGTCGCTACGAGCAGTACTTC.

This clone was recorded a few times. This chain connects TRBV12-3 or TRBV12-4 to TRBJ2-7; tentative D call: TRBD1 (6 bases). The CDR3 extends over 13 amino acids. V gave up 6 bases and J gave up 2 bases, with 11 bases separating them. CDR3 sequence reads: CASRRTGPYEQYF. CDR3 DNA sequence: TGTGCCAGCAGGCGTACAGGGCCCTACGAGCAGTACTTC.

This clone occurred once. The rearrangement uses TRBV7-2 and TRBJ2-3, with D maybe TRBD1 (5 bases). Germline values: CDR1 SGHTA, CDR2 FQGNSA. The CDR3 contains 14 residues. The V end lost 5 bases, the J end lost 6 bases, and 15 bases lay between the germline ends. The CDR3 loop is CASSVRLGPDTQYF. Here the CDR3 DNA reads TGTGCCAGCAGCGTCCGACTGGGGCCCGATACGCAGTATTTT. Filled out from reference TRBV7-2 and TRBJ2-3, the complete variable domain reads GAGVSQSPSNKVTEKGKDVELRCDPISGHTALYWYRQSLGQGLEFLIYFQGNSAPDKSGLPSDRFSAERTGGSVSTLTIQRTQQEDSAVYLCASSVRLGPDTQYFGPGTRLTVL.

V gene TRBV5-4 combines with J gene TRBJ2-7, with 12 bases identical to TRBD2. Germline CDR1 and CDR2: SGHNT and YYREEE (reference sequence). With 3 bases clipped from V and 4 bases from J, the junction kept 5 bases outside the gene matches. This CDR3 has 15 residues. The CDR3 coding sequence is TGTGCCAGCAGCTCCAGGACTAGCGGGACTTACGAGCAGTACTTC. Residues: CASSSRTSGTYEQYF.

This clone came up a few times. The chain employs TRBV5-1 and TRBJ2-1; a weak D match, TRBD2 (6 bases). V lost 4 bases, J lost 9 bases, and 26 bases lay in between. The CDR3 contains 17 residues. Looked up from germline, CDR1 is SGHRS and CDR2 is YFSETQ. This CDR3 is CASSPPRDRGRFGEQFF. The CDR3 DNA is TGCGCCAGCAGCCCCCCGCGGGACCGCGGACGATTCGGTGAGCAGTTCTTC.

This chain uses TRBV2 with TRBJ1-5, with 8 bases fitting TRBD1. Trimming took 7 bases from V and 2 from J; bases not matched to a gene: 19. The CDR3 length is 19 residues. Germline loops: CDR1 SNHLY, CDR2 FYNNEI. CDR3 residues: CASTPVGGSRDRRNQPQHF. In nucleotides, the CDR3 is TGTGCCAGCACCCCCGTGGGGGGGTCCCGGGACAGGCGCAATCAGCCCCAGCATTTT.

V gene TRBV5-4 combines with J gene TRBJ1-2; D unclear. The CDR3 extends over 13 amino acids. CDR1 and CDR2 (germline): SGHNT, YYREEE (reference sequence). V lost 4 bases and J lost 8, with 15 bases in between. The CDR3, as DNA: TGTGCCAGCAGCCGGTGGAGCTGGGAGGGCTACACCTTC. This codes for CASSRWSWEGYTF.

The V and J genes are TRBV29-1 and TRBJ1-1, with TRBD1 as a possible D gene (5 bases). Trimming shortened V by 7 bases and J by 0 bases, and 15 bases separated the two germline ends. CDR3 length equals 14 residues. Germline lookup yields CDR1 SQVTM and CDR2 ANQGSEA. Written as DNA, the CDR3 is TGCAGCGCCAGCGGGGGACGGCTGAACACTGAAGCTTTCTTT. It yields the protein CSASGGRLNTEAFF.

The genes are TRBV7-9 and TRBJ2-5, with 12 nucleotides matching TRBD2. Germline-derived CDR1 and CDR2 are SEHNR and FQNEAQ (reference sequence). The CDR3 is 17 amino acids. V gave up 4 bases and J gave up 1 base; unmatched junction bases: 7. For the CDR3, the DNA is TGTGCCAGCAGCTCCCCTCTAGCGGGGGGGCCCCAAGAGACCCAGTACTTC. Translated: CASSSPLAGGPQETQYF.

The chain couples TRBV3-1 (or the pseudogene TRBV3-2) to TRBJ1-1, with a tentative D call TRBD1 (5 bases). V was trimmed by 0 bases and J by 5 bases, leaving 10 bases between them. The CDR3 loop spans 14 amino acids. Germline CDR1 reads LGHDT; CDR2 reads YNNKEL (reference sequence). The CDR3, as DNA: TGTGCCAGCAGCCAAGATCAAGGGGTAACTGAAGCTTTCTTT. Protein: CASSQDQGVTEAFF.

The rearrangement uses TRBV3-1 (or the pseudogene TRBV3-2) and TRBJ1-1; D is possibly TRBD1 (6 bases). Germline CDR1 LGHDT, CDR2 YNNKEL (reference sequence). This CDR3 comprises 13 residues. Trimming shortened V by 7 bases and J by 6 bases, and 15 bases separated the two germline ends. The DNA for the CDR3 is TGTGCCAGCACCCCAATACCAGGGGCTGAAGCTTTCTTT. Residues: CASTPIPGAEAFF.

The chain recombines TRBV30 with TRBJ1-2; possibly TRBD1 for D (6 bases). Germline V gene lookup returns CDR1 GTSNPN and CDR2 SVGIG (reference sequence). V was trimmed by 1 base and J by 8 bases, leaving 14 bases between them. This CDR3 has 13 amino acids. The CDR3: CAWSGGPYAGYTF. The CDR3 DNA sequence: TGTGCCTGGAGTGGGGGGCCCTACGCGGGCTACACCTTC.

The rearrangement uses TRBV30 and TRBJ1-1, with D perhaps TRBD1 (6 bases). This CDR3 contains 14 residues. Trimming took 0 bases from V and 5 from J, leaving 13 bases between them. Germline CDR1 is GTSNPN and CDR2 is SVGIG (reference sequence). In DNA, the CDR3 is TGTGCCTGGAGTGTACAGGGCCAGGGGACTGAAGCTTTCTTT. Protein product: CAWSVQGQGTEAFF.

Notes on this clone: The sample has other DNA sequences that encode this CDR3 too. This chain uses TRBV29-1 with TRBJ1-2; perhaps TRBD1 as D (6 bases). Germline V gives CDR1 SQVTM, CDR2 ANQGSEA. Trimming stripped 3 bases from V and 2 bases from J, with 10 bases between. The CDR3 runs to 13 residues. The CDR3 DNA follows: TGCAGCGTTGAGGGGGGGCAGAACTATGGCTACACCTTC. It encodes CSVEGGQNYGYTF.

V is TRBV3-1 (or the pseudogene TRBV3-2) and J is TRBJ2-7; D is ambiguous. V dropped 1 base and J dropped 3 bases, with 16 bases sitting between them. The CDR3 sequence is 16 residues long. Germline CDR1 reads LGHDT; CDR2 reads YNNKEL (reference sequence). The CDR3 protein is CASSQGHTMRRYEQYF. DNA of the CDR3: TGTGCCAGCAGCCAAGGGCACACCATGAGGCGCTACGAGCAGTACTTC.

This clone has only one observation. The CDR3 bases are TGTGCCAGCAGCCCCATCGTGGGGCCACACAATGAGCAGTTCTTC. Encoded protein: CASSPIVGPHNEQFF. The chain carries TRBV9 and TRBJ2-1; tentatively, D is TRBD1 (5 bases). The V gene lost 4 bases and the J gene lost 5 bases, with 16 bases spanning the gap. CDR3 length equals 15 residues. Germline-derived CDR1 and CDR2 are SGDLS and YYNGEE.

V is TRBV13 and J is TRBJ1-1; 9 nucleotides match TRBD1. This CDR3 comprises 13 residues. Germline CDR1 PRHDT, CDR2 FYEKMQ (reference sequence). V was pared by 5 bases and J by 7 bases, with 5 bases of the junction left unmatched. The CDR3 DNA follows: TGTGCCAGCAGCCAACAGGGGGCGGGTGAAGCTTTCTTT. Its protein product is CASSQQGAGEAFF.

CDR3 sequence reads: CASSLGTGVSNQPQHF. CDR3 DNA: TGTGCCAGTAGTCTGGGGACAGGGGTTAGCAATCAGCCCCAGCATTTT. This chain uses TRBV19 with TRBJ1-5, with 10 positions matching TRBD1. Trimming took 5 bases from V and 0 from J; bases not matched to a gene: 4. Germline CDR1 reads LNHDA; CDR2 reads SQIVND (reference sequence). The CDR3 spans 16 residues.

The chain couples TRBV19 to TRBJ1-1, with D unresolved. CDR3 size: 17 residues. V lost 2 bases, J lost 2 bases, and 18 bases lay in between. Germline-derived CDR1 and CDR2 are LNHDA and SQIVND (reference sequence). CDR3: CASSIPGGRPYNTEAFF. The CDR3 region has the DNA TGTGCCAGTAGTATACCCGGAGGCAGACCCTACAACACTGAAGCTTTCTTT.